Listed here are 5 T cell receptor beta chains from one sample, sequenced in a study of OX40 agonist ivuxolimab in advanced cancers. Clones were read by immunoSEQ multiplex PCR, and TCRdb kept only the in-frame ones, dropping some. Found here are roughly 24,000 clones, approximately 75% of them singletons; the top ten hold over 20%. The sequencing here drew on CD4+ or CD8+ T cells sorted from blood, taken in a trial of the OX40 agonist ivuxolimab. These receptors originate from an adult with an advanced solid tumor such as melanoma, head and neck, liver or kidney cancer.

The rearrangement joins TRBV4-3 to TRBJ2-7, with D possibly called TRBD1 or TRBD2 (5 bases each). Trimming shortened V by 4 bases and J by 0 bases, and 10 bases separated the two germline ends. Germline V lookup: CDR1 LGHNA, CDR2 YSLEER. The CDR3 is made up of 14 amino acids. Here the CDR3 DNA reads TGCGCCAGCAGCCGGGACGGCTACTCCTACGAGCAGTACTTC. Protein sequence: CASSRDGYSYEQYF.

The chain is built from TRBV6-6 and TRBJ1-1; tentative D call: TRBD1 (6 bases). The CDR3 sequence is 13 residues long. Trimming took 5 bases from V and 8 from J, leaving 15 bases between them. Germline V gene lookup returns CDR1 MNHNY and CDR2 SVGAGI (reference sequence). CDR3 sequence: CASSPGTTIEAFF. CDR3 in DNA: TGTGCCAGCAGTCCCGGGACAACGATCGAAGCTTTCTTT.

V and J are TRBV27 and TRBJ2-7; 10 bases are shared with TRBD1. V lost 6 bases, J lost 4 bases, and 6 bases stayed unmatched. CDR1 and CDR2 from the germline V gene are MNHEY and SMNVEV (reference sequence). The CDR3 has 14 amino acids. The DNA of the CDR3 is TGTGCCAGCAGCCTGACAGGGGGCCGTTACGAGCAGTACTTC. Translated: CASSLTGGRYEQYF.

The rearrangement uses TRBV6-4 and TRBJ2-5, with TRBD1 matching over 9 bases. Gene TRBJ2-7 matches the end of the DNA better, so the J call may be wrong. CDR3 length: 15 amino acids. The V gene's germline CDR1 is MRHNA and CDR2 SNTAGT. CDR3 in DNA: TGTGCCAGCAGTGAGCAGGGACAGGGTGTTGGCGAGCAGTACTTC. Translation: CASSEQGQGVGEQYF.

This chain joins TRBV9 and TRBJ1-2; D gene ambiguous. The CDR3 is 14 residues long. Germline lookup yields CDR1 SGDLS and CDR2 YYNGEE. Trimming shortened V by 0 bases and J by 4 bases, and 10 bases separated the two germline ends. This CDR3 reads CASSVEAEFYGYTF. In nucleotides, the CDR3 is TGTGCCAGCAGCGTAGAGGCGGAGTTCTATGGCTACACCTTC.